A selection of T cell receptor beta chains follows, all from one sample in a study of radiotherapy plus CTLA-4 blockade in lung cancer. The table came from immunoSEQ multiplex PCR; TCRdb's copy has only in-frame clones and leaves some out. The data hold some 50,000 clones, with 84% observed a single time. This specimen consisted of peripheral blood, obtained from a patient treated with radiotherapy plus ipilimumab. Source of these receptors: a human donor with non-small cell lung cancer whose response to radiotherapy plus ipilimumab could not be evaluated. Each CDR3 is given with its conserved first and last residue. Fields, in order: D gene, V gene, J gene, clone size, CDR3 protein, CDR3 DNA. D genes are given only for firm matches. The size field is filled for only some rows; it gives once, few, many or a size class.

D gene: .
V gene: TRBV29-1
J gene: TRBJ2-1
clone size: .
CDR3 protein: CSSEYDRRGHNEQFF
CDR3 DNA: TGCAGCTCTGAATATGACAGGCGAGGGCACAATGAGCAGTTCTTC

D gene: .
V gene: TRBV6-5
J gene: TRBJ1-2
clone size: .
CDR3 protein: CASSLTDSYGYTF
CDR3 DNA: TGTGCCAGCAGTCTCACGGACAGCTATGGCTACACCTTC

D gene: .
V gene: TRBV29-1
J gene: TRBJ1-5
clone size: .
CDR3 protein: CSVAWALNQPQHF
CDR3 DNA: TGCAGCGTCGCTTGGGCCCTTAATCAGCCCCAGCATTTT

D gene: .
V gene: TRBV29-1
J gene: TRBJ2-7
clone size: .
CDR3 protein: CSVKDSASYEQYF
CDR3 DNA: TGCAGCGTGAAGGACAGTGCTTCCTACGAGCAGTACTTC

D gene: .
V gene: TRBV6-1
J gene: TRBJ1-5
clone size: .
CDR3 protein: CASSFQGNQPQHF
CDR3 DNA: TGTGCCAGCAGTTTTCAGGGGAATCAGCCCCAGCATTTT

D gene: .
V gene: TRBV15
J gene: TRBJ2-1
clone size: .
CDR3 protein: CATSPRVLGGGIDEQFF
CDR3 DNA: TGTGCCACCAGCCCCCGCGTGTTGGGCGGAGGGATCGATGAGCAGTTCTTC

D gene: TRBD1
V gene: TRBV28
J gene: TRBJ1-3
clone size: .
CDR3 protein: CASSHRQGVGGNTIYF
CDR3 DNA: TGTGCCAGCAGTCACCGACAGGGGGTTGGTGGAAACACCATATATTTT

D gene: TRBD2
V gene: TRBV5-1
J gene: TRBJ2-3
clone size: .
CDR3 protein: CASSSSPTTSGKADTQYF
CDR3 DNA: TGCGCCAGCAGCTCCTCCCCCACCACTAGCGGGAAGGCAGATACGCAGTATTTT

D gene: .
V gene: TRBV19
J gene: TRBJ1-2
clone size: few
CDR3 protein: CASGDARGGYTF
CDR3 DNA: TGTGCCAGCGGAGACGCCCGGGGAGGCTACACCTTC

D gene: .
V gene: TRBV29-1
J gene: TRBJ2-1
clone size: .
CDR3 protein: CSVGYLSQERNEQFF
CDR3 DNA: TGCAGCGTTGGGTACCTTTCTCAGGAGCGGAATGAGCAGTTCTTC

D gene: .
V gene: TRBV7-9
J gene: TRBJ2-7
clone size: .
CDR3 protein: CASSLIGPRSSYEQYF
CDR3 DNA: TGTGCCAGCAGCTTAATCGGTCCGCGGAGCTCCTACGAGCAGTACTTC

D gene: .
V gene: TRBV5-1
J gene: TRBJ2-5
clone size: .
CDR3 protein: CASSFDRQETQYF
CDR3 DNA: TGCGCCAGCAGCTTCGACAGGCAAGAGACCCAGTACTTC

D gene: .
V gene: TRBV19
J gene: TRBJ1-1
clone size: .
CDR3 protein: CASSTDSPNTEAFF
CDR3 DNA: TGTGCCAGTAGTACCGACAGTCCGAACACTGAAGCTTTCTTT

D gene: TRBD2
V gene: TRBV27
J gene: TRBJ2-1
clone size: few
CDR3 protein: CASSDGSSGRKAYNEQFF
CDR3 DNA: TGTGCCAGCAGTGACGGCTCTAGCGGGAGGAAAGCCTACAATGAGCAGTTCTTC

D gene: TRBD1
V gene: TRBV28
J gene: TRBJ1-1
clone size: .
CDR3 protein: CASSLGQGYTEAFF
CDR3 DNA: TGTGCCAGCAGTTTAGGACAGGGGTACACTGAAGCTTTCTTT

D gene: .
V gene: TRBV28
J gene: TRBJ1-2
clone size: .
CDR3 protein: CASRDDRNYGYTF
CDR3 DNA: TGTGCCAGCAGGGACGACAGAAACTATGGCTACACCTTC

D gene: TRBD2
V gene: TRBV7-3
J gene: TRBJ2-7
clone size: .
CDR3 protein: CASATTREVPYEQYF
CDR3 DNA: TGTGCCAGCGCGACGACACGGGAGGTGCCCTACGAGCAGTACTTC

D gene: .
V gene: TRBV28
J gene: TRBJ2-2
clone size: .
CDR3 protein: CASTRRRRRLETGELFF
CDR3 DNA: TGTGCCAGCACTCGTCGGCGGAGACGACTCGAAACCGGGGAGCTGTTTTTT

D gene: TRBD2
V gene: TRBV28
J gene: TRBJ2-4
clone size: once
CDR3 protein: CASSLMGRENIQYF
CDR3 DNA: TGTGCCAGCAGTTTAATGGGGAGGGAAAACATTCAGTACTTC

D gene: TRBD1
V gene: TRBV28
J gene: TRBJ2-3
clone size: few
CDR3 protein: CASSAGQDSTDTQYF
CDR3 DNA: TGTGCCAGCAGCGCGGGACAGGACAGCACAGATACGCAGTATTTT

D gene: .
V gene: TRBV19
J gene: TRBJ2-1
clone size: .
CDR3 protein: CANSPGSSYNEQFF
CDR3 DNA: TGTGCCAACAGCCCCGGCAGCTCCTACAATGAGCAGTTCTTC

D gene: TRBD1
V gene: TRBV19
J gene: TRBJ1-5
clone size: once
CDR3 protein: CASQWDREGNQPQHF
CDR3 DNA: TGTGCCAGCCAATGGGACAGGGAGGGCAATCAGCCCCAGCATTTT

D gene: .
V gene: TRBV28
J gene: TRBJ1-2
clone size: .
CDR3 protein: CASSPRKGGYTF
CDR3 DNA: TGTGCCAGCAGCCCGAGGAAGGGGGGCTACACCTTC

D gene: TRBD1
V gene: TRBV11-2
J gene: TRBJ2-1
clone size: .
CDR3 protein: CASSMRQGSPLSYNEQFF
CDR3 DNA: TGTGCCAGCAGCATGCGACAGGGCTCGCCACTCTCCTACAATGAGCAGTTCTTC

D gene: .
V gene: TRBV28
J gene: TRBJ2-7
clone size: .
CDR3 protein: CASSPSGRSSYEQYF
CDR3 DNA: TGTGCCAGCAGCCCAAGCGGGCGCAGCTCCTACGAGCAGTACTTC

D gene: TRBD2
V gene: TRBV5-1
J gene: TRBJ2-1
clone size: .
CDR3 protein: CASSPGGDNEQFF
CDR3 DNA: TGCGCCAGCAGCCCGGGGGGGGACAATGAGCAGTTCTTC

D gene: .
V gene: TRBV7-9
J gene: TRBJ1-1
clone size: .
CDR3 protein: CASSPTGPILNTEAFF
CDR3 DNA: TGTGCCAGCAGCCCCACGGGTCCGATACTGAACACTGAAGCTTTCTTT

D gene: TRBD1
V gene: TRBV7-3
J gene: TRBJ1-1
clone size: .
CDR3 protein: CASSPGGYTEAFF
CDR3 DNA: TGTGCCAGCAGCCCAGGGGGGTACACTGAAGCTTTCTTT

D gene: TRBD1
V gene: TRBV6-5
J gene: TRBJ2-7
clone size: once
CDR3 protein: CASSYSMGTGEYF
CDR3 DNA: TGTGCCAGCAGTTACTCGATGGGGACAGGGGAGTACTTC

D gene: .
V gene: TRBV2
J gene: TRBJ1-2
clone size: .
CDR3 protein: CASSGSPGGGYTF
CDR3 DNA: TGTGCCAGCAGTGGATCCCCCGGGGGTGGCTACACCTTC

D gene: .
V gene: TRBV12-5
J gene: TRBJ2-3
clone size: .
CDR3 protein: CASGFEILNTQYF
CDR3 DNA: TGTGCTAGTGGTTTCGAGATCCTTAATACGCAGTATTTT

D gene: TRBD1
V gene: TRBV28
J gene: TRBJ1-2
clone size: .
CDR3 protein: CASSSGGLYYGYTF
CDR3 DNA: TGTGCCAGCAGTTCAGGGGGCCTCTACTATGGCTACACCTTC

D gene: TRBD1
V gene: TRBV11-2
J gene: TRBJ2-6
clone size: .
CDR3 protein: CASSFRGYGANVLTF
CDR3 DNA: TGTGCCAGCAGCTTCAGGGGGTACGGGGCCAACGTCCTGACTTTC

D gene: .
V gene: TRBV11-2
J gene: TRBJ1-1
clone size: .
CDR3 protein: CASSSGPQGAFF
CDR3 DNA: TGTGCCAGCAGCTCCGGCCCCCAGGGAGCTTTCTTT

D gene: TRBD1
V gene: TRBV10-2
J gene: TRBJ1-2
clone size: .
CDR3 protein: CASYPGQGYYGYTF
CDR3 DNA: TGCGCCAGCTACCCAGGACAGGGCTACTATGGCTACACCTTC

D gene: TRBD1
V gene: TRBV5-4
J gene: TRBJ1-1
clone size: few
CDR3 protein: CASSLGAGGNTEAFF
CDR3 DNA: TGTGCCAGCAGCTTGGGGGCAGGGGGGAACACTGAAGCTTTCTTT

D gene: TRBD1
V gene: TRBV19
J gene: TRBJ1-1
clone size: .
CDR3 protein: CASSIVNRGTEAFF
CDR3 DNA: TGTGCCAGTAGTATCGTAAACAGGGGAACTGAAGCTTTCTTT

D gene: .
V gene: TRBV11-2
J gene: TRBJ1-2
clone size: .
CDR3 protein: CASSLDEGVGGYTF
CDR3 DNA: TGTGCCAGCAGCTTAGATGAGGGGGTTGGCGGCTACACCTTC

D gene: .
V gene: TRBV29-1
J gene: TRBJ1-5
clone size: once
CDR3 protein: CSVTGSNNQPQHF
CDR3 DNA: TGCAGCGTAACAGGGAGTAACAATCAGCCCCAGCATTTT

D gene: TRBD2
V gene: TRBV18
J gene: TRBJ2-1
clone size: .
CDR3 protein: CASSLTLAGDNYNEQFF
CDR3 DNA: TGTGCCAGCTCACTGACACTAGCGGGAGATAACTACAATGAGCAGTTCTTC

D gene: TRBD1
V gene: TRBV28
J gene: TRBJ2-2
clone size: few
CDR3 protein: CASSDRRGQMGGELFF
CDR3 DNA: TGTGCCAGCAGTGACAGAAGGGGGCAGATGGGCGGGGAGCTGTTTTTT

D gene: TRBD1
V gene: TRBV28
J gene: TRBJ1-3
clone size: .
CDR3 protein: CASSPGQDPSGNTIYF
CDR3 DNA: TGTGCCAGCAGTCCGGGACAGGACCCTTCTGGAAACACCATATATTTT

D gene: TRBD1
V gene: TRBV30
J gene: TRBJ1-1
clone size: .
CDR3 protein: CAWLKDRLGTEAFF
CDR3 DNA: TGTGCCTGGCTAAAGGACAGGTTGGGCACTGAAGCTTTCTTT

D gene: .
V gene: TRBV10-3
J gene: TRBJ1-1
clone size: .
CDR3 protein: CATSPGQTMNTEAFF
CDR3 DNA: TGTGCCACCTCTCCAGGACAGACAATGAACACTGAAGCTTTCTTT

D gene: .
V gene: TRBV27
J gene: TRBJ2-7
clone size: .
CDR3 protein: CASTMGGASEQYF
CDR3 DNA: TGTGCCAGCACCATGGGGGGGGCCAGCGAGCAGTACTTC